The TCR beta chain under discussion was sequenced for a study of blood T cell repertoires in COVID-19. Overall study: COVID-19 samples, acute and convalescent, were from the United States, Italy and Spain.

Clinical history reported by participants formed the basis on which cohorts were assigned. Cohort 3 donors were reported recovered after two negative PCRs, clearance, or symptom resolution. The length of the CDR3 is 13 residues. The V and J ends lost 0 bases and 4 bases respectively, with 7 bases between them. The germline V gene has CDR1 PRHDT and CDR2 FYEKMQ (reference sequence). Sequenced by immunoSEQ multiplex PCR; TCRdb stores in-frame clones only, minus some. The data show approximately 230,000 clones, just over 85% seen once. V usage is TRBV13 and J usage is TRBJ2-7; D remains unclear. This receptor was taken from a man aged 18 to 30 who had recovered from COVID-19. The sequencing input was PBMCs or T cells enriched from blood (not recorded which). For the CDR3, the DNA is TGTGCCAGCAGCTTAGGCCGAGGTTACGAGCAGTACTTC. It yields the protein CASSLGRGYEQYF.